Presented here are 10 T cell receptor beta chains from one specimen sequenced in a study of T cells after yellow fever vaccination. TCRdb analysed the 5' RACE reads with MiXCR anew, one entry per CDR3 protein. The table lists over 150,000 distinct CDR3 sequences, roughly 6.2% of them singletons. The sequenced sample was CD4+ T cells sorted from PBMCs, obtained on the day of the first yellow fever vaccination. These TCRs come from a young man who received the YFV17D yellow fever vaccine.

The DNA of the CDR3 is TGCAGTGCTAGAGGTGGGCGGGGGCCCACAGATACGCAGTATTTT. Encoded protein: CSARGGRGPTDTQYF. The chain joins TRBV20-1 to TRBJ2-3; weak D call: TRBD2 (7 bases). The germline V gene encodes CDR1 DFQATT and CDR2 SNEGSKA (reference sequence). The length of the CDR3 is 15 residues. Trimming left V 1 base short and J 2 bases short, with 13 bases between.

The table lists this clonotype with many counts. CDR3 in amino acids: CASRGQGAGNTIYF. CDR3 nucleotide sequence: TGTGCCAGCAGGGGACAGGGTGCAGGAAACACCATATATTTT. The chain joins TRBV12-3 or TRBV12-4 to TRBJ1-3, with 9 bases matching TRBD1. J lost 4 bases, V lost 6 bases, and 4 bases had no gene match. The CDR3 is 14 amino acids.

This clonotype was seen repeatedly, ten times or more. The V and J genes are TRBV7-2 and TRBJ1-4, with D uncertain. Trimming shortened V by 3 bases and J by 8 bases, and 13 bases separated the two germline ends. CDR3 size: 14 residues. The germline CDR1 and CDR2 sequences are SGHTA and FQGNSA. The CDR3 coding sequence is TGTGCCAGCAGCTTGGTCCCCTTCCGAGAAAAACTGTTTTTT. Its translation: CASSLVPFREKLFF.

The chain links TRBV14 to TRBJ2-1, with 9 bases matching TRBD2. V lost 2 bases, J lost 7 bases, and 9 bases stayed unmatched. The CDR3 has 16 residues. Per germline, CDR1 SGHDN and CDR2 FVKESK. This chain's CDR3 is CASSQMWRGGRNEQFF. Written as DNA, the CDR3 is TGTGCCAGCAGCCAAATGTGGCGGGGGGGCAGAAATGAGCAGTTCTTC.

This clonotype was seen ten or more times. The V and J genes are TRBV29-1 and TRBJ2-7; 8 bases are shared with TRBD1. V shed 4 bases, J shed 6 bases, and the junction held 8 bases outside the gene matches. The CDR3 loop spans 13 amino acids. Germline V gene sequence: CDR1 SQVTM, CDR2 ANQGSEA. The CDR3 DNA follows: TGCAGCGTTGCCCTGGACAGGGATGTCGAGCAGTACTTC. The encoded protein is CSVALDRDVEQYF.

This clonotype was observed a few times. The V call is TRBV6-1, the J call TRBJ1-1, with no clear D. Germline V gene lookup returns CDR1 MNHNS and CDR2 SASEGT. This CDR3 contains 13 residues. V was pared by 4 bases and J by 2 bases, with 8 bases between. Here the CDR3 reads CASSVGLNTEAFF. The CDR3 nucleotides read TGTGCCAGCAGTGTCGGACTTAACACTGAAGCTTTCTTT.

By frequency in the sample, this clonotype is medium-sized. The chain carries TRBV5-1 and TRBJ2-5; either TRBD1 or TRBD2 may supply D (5 bases each). Germline V gives CDR1 SGHRS, CDR2 YFSETQ. The CDR3 totals 15 residues. Trimming took 3 bases from V and 2 from J, leaving 14 bases between them. The CDR3 sequence: CASSWRGTRQETQYF. The CDR3 DNA is TGCGCCAGCAGCTGGAGAGGGACGCGTCAAGAGACCCAGTACTTC. The whole variable domain, remainder taken from reference TRBV5-1 and TRBJ2-5, is KAGVTQTPRYLIKTRGQQVTLSCSPISGHRSVSWYQQTPGQGLQFLFEYFSETQRNKGNFPGRFSGRQFSNSRSEMNVSTLELGDSALYLCASSWRGTRQETQYFGPGTRLLVL.

This clonotype was seen repeatedly, ten times or more. This chain uses TRBV7-2 with TRBJ1-2, with TRBD1 identical over 8 bases. J gave up 6 bases and V 8 bases, and 11 bases lay outside the gene matches. Germline CDR1 is SGHTA and CDR2 is FQGNSA. This CDR3 is 14 amino acids long. The CDR3: CASRLPGQVNGYTF. In DNA, the CDR3 is TGTGCCAGCCGACTACCGGGACAGGTCAATGGCTACACCTTC.

The table lists this clonotype with many counts. The chain joins TRBV12-3 or TRBV12-4 to TRBJ2-1; D possibly corresponds to TRBD2 (6 bases). This CDR3 comprises 15 residues. V was trimmed by 5 bases and J by 5 bases, leaving 16 bases between them. This CDR3 is CASSPVGGVHNEQFF. CDR3 DNA sequence: TGTGCCAGCAGTCCCGTGGGGGGAGTACACAATGAGCAGTTCTTC.

There are a few counts of this clonotype. This rearrangement joins TRBV5-1 to TRBJ1-4, with 8 nucleotides matching TRBD1. From germline, CDR1 is SGHRS and CDR2 YFSETQ. After removal of 4 bases from V and 7 bases from J, the junction contained 9 bases not matched to a gene. The CDR3 contains 15 residues. CDR3 nucleotide sequence: TGCGCCAGCAGCGAATCAGGGGGCGGGCGTGAAAAACTGTTTTTT. Translated: CASSESGGGREKLFF.